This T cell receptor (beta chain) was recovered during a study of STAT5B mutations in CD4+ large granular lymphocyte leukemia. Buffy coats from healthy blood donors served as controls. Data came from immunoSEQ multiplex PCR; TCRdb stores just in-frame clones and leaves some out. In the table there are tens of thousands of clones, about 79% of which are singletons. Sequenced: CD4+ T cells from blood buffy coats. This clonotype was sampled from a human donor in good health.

CDR3 amino acids: CASSLSSGGVGKLFF. CDR3 coding DNA: TGTGCCAGCAGCTTATCCTCAGGGGGCGTCGGAAAACTGTTTTTT. V usage is TRBV7-9 and J usage is TRBJ1-4; 8 positions agree with TRBD1. Per germline, CDR1 SEHNR and CDR2 FQNEAQ (reference sequence). This CDR3 has 15 residues. J was trimmed by 10 bases and V by 2 bases; bases with no gene match: 9. Using reference TRBV7-9 and TRBJ1-4 for the parts outside the CDR3, the full variable domain is DTGVSQNPRHKITKRGQNVTFRCDPISEHNRLYWYRQTLGQGPEFLTYFQNEAQLEKSRLLSDRFSAERPKGSFSTLEIQRTEQGDSAMYLCASSLSSGGVGKLFFGSGTQLSVL.